This T cell receptor (beta chain) was identified in a study of T cells after yellow fever vaccination. CDR1 and CDR2 from the germline V gene are MNHEY and SVGEGT. This CDR3 comprises 15 residues. With V trimmed by 6 bases and J by 7 bases, 8 bases remained unmatched. There are many counts of this clonotype. Its matching antigen is unknown. Overall study findings and caveats: Detected again after the booster were most primary-vaccination clones, at approximately 95% CD4 and approximately 90% CD8.

Each CDR3 protein is one row after TCRdb ran MiXCR on the 5' RACE reads. The sample shows 60,000 to 85,000 distinct CDR3 sequences, approximately 6.1% of them seen only once. The sequenced sample was CD8+ T cells sorted from PBMCs, obtained roughly 47 days after the first yellow fever vaccination. The clonotype was recovered from a man aged 18 to 30 who received the YFV17D yellow fever vaccine. The J gene is TRBJ2-1, the V gene TRBV6-2 or TRBV6-3; 11 nucleotides match TRBD2. The CDR3 coding sequence is TGTGCCAGCAGCATAACTAGCGGGGGACAAAATGAGCAGTTCTTC. As protein: CASSITSGGQNEQFF.